Below are 18 T cell receptor beta chains sequenced from a single sample in a study of T-cell reconstitution after alpha-beta-depleted transplantation in children. TCRbeta library construction was performed incorporating unique molecular identifiers. From the PCR reads, TCRdb called clonotypes with MiXCR, one entry per CDR3 protein. The repertoire holds 210,000 or so distinct CDR3 sequences, roughly a tenth seen once, with 28% in the top ten. Here the sequenced sample was PBMCs, taken before TCRalphabeta/CD19-depleted stem cell transplant. The receptors shown here come from a child younger than two with acute myeloid leukemia, due to receive a stem cell transplant.

This clonotype occurred a few times. The chain couples TRBV7-6 to TRBJ2-7, with TRBD1 matching 8 bases. J was trimmed by 3 bases and V by 7 bases; bases with no gene match: 11. The V gene's germline CDR1 is SGHVS and CDR2 FNYEAQ. This CDR3 is 15 amino acids long. The CDR3 coding sequence is TGTGCCAGCACCACCCTGACAGGGGAGCGCTACGAGCAGTACTTC. It translates to CASTTLTGERYEQYF.

About this clonotype itself: The junction departs from the called germline gene at one end, perhaps through a read error. The CDR3 loop reads CASSLAGGRSNTGELFF. The CDR3 DNA sequence: TGTGCCAGCAGCTTAGCGGGAGGACGTTCGAACACCGGGGAGCTGTTTTTT. The chain joins TRBV12-3 or TRBV12-4 to TRBJ2-2; 10 bases align to TRBD2. The CDR3 runs 17 residues.

This clonotype was observed at least ten times. The chain links TRBV18 to TRBJ2-5; TRBD1 aligns across 8 bases. V lost 0 bases to trimming and J lost 6 bases; unmatched junction nucleotides: 3. Per germline, CDR1 KGHSH and CDR2 LQKENI. The CDR3 consists of 14 residues. CDR3 sequence: CASSPPGQGQTQYF. CDR3 DNA sequence: TGTGCCAGCTCACCACCCGGACAGGGTCAGACCCAGTACTTC.

This clonotype has ten or more counts. V gene TRBV20-1 combines with J gene TRBJ1-2, with no clear D. The germline V gene has CDR1 DFQATT and CDR2 SNEGSKA (reference sequence). V lost 0 bases to trimming and J lost 6 bases, with 14 bases between them. This CDR3 is built from 14 residues. The CDR3 DNA follows: TGCAGTGCTAGAGATCAGAATTTTCGGGATGGCTACACCTTC. It is translated as CSARDQNFRDGYTF.

This clonotype was recorded many times. This chain uses TRBV18 with TRBJ2-5; 10 positions agree with TRBD1. This CDR3 has 15 amino acids. V lost 3 bases, J lost 4 bases, and 5 bases stayed unmatched. Per the germline V gene, CDR1 is KGHSH and CDR2 is LQKENI. The CDR3 nucleotides are TGTGCCAGCTCACCTTTTCGACAGGGGGCAGAGACCCAGTACTTC. It translates to CASSPFRQGAETQYF.

This clonotype was found many times. This chain joins TRBV20-1 and TRBJ1-5; no reliable D call. V shed 1 base and J shed 4 bases, with 11 bases lying between them. The CDR3 is 14 residues long. CDR1 and CDR2 from the germline V gene are DFQATT and SNEGSKA (reference sequence). DNA for the CDR3: TGCAGTGCTAGAGTTTCCCTCCTGAATCAGCCCCAGCATTTT. It yields the protein CSARVSLLNQPQHF.

The table lists this clonotype with many counts. This chain joins TRBV28 and TRBJ1-1, with 8 bases identical to TRBD1. Germline-derived CDR1 and CDR2 are MDHEN and SYDVKM. J lost 0 bases, V lost 10 bases, and 7 bases had no gene match. The CDR3 covers 14 residues. The CDR3 loop is CATSDRALNTEAFF. CDR3 sequence (DNA): TGTGCCACCTCGGACAGGGCCTTGAACACTGAAGCTTTCTTT.

The chain links TRBV18 to TRBJ2-1, with 10 positions matching TRBD2. With V trimmed by 4 bases and J by 7 bases, 13 bases remained unmatched. Per the germline V gene, CDR1 is KGHSH and CDR2 is LQKENI. This CDR3 spans 17 amino acids. CDR3 amino acids: CASSQQQLAGSKNEQFF. DNA for the CDR3: TGTGCCAGCTCACAACAACAACTAGCGGGGTCAAAAAATGAGCAGTTCTTC.

This clonotype was picked up many times. This chain joins TRBV6-1 and TRBJ1-1; possible D gene TRBD1, 5 bases. The CDR3 is 14 amino acids. The germline V gene has CDR1 MNHNS and CDR2 SASEGT. V lost 4 bases, J lost 3 bases, and 12 bases lay in between. CDR3 bases: TGTGCCAGCAGTGTTGGGGGAACAGACACTGAAGCTTTCTTT. Encoded protein: CASSVGGTDTEAFF.

This clonotype was recorded many times. V and J are TRBV28 and TRBJ1-2, with TRBD1 identical over 7 bases. The CDR3 length is 15 residues. J lost 3 bases, V lost 1 base, and 5 bases had no gene match. Germline V gives CDR1 MDHEN, CDR2 SYDVKM. CDR3 DNA sequence: TGTGCCAGCAGTTTATTGACCGGGACAGACTATGGCTACACCTTC. This gives the protein CASSLLTGTDYGYTF.

This clonotype showed up just a few times. The genes are TRBV5-1 and TRBJ2-1; D possibly uses TRBD1 or TRBD2 (6 bases each). The germline V and J ends were trimmed by 0 bases and 6 bases, with 13 bases remaining between them. The CDR3 length is 15 residues. Germline V gene data show CDR1 as SGHRS and CDR2 as YFSETQ. This CDR3 reads CASSLVPGAVNEQFF. DNA for the CDR3: TGCGCCAGCAGCTTGGTACCGGGGGCGGTCAATGAGCAGTTCTTC.

This clonotype occurred many times. V and J are TRBV12-3 or TRBV12-4 and TRBJ1-2; 12 nucleotides match TRBD1. The CDR3 has 14 amino acids. Trimming cost V 6 bases and J 9 bases; bases outside gene matches: 8. CDR3 DNA: TGTGCCAGCAGCCCTACGGGACAGGGGGCAAGCTACACCTTC. Its translation: CASSPTGQGASYTF.

This clonotype was seen a handful of times. This chain connects TRBV3-1 to TRBJ2-5, with TRBD2 matching over 7 bases. The J segment lost 5 bases and the V segment lost 1 base, leaving 10 bases of the junction unmatched. CDR1 and CDR2 (germline): LGHDT, YNNKEL (reference sequence). The CDR3 is 16 amino acids. The CDR3 DNA is TGTGCCAGCAGCCAAGGTCCACGGGGGGTGATGGAGACCCAGTACTTC. Protein product: CASSQGPRGVMETQYF.

This clonotype was counted ten times or more. This chain connects TRBV7-2 to TRBJ2-1; weak D call: TRBD2 (5 bases). V lost 5 bases to trimming and J lost 4 bases, with 9 bases between them. This CDR3 has 13 amino acids. The germline V gene encodes CDR1 SGHTA and CDR2 FQGNSA. The CDR3: CASSPDLYNEQFF. The CDR3 region has the DNA TGTGCCAGCAGCCCGGACTTATACAATGAGCAGTTCTTC.

This clonotype showed up many times. This sequence joins TRBV7-2 and TRBJ2-1; no clear D gene. Germline V CDR1 and CDR2: SGHTA, FQGNSA. The CDR3 is 15 amino acids. The ends were cut back, 3 bases at V and 1 base at J, with 10 bases in the middle. CDR3 DNA: TGTGCCAGCAGCTTTGCCGGGTCGTCCTACAATGAGCAGTTCTTC. Translation: CASSFAGSSYNEQFF.

There are many counts of this clonotype. The chain links TRBV5-1 to TRBJ2-5; D is ambiguous. V was cut by 0 bases and J by 5 bases, with 20 bases left in between. CDR1 is SGHRS and CDR2 is YFSETQ in the germline V gene. There are 17 residues in the CDR3. CDR3: CASSLDSGPVGEETQYF. The DNA for the CDR3 is TGCGCCAGCAGCTTGGATTCCGGGCCCGTTGGTGAGGAGACCCAGTACTTC.

This clonotype was counted ten times or more. This sequence joins TRBV3-1 and TRBJ1-1, with 7 bases matching TRBD1. This CDR3 is built from 14 residues. V was clipped by 1 base and J by 10 bases; unmatched bases: 9. Germline V gene sequence: CDR1 LGHDT, CDR2 YNNKEL (reference sequence). CDR3 nucleotides: TGTGCCAGCAGCCAAGGTCAGGGGGGAATTCGAGCTTTCTTT. The encoded protein is CASSQGQGGIRAFF.

This sequence joins TRBV18 and TRBJ2-5; D is unclear. Germline values: CDR1 KGHSH, CDR2 LQKENI. The length of the CDR3 is 13 residues. Trimming took 2 bases from V and 5 from J, leaving 9 bases between them. The CDR3 sequence is CASSPNVEETQYF. DNA for the CDR3: TGTGCCAGCTCACCAAACGTCGAGGAGACCCAGTACTTC. Combining the CDR3 with reference TRBV18 and TRBJ2-5 gives the whole variable domain NAGVMQNPRHLVRRRGQEARLRCSPMKGHSHVYWYRQLPEEGLKFMVYLQKENIIDESGMPKERFSAEFPKEGPSILRIQQVVRGDSAAYFCASSPNVEETQYFGPGTRLLVL.